Detailed here is one T cell receptor (beta chain). Its antigen is unidentified. This sample is part of a study of OX40 agonist ivuxolimab in advanced cancers. Whole-study findings and limits: The work left the antigen specificity of expanded peripheral T cells undetermined.

Measured with immunoSEQ multiplex PCR; TCRdb has only the in-frame clones, and not every one. The sample lists about 43,000 clones; less than 85% were seen once. V was cut by 1 base and J by 0 bases, with 7 bases left in between. Germline V gives CDR1 WSHSY, CDR2 SAAADI. The CDR3 extends over 14 amino acids. The clonotype was recovered from an adult with an advanced solid tumor such as melanoma, head and neck, liver or kidney cancer. The specimen comprised CD4+ or CD8+ T cells sorted from blood, sampled in a trial of the OX40 agonist ivuxolimab. This chain uses TRBV10-2 with TRBJ2-7; D is perhaps TRBD1 (6 bases). CDR3 nucleotides: TGCGCCAGCAGTGAGTGGGGACACTCCTACGAGCAGTACTTC. It encodes CASSEWGHSYEQYF.